What follows is one T cell receptor beta chain and its context. Antigen specificity is unknown. Only in-frame clones appear in the TCRdb table, and some are missing; sequencing was by immunoSEQ multiplex PCR. Counted here are about 27,000 clones, roughly 88% occurring once; the ten biggest clones make up over 6.5%. The data derive from a study of PD-1 blockade in classical Hodgkin lymphoma. Study results and limitations: Significantly greater TCR diversity emerged by C4D1 in CD4+ cells but not CD8+ cells.

All patients relapsed after autologous stem cell transplantation, and brentuximab vedotin exposure varied. Magnetic negative selection isolated CD8+ T cells from thawed PBMCs. This CDR3 is 15 amino acids long. V was pared by 2 bases and J by 5 bases, with 15 bases between. Germline loops: CDR1 ENHRY, CDR2 SYGVKD. The sample consisted of CD8+ T cells from blood, taken at baseline. The chain links TRBV10-3 to TRBJ2-5; either TRBD1 or TRBD2 may supply D (5 bases each). The receptor was isolated from a human donor with classical Hodgkin lymphoma. The CDR3 here is CAISEVGTPGETQYF. In DNA form, the CDR3 reads TGTGCCATCAGTGAGGTGGGGACGCCGGGGGAGACCCAGTACTTC.